Shown below are 8 T cell receptor beta chains from a single sample sequenced in a study of PD-1 blockade in classical Hodgkin lymphoma. Brentuximab vedotin exposure varied among the patients, all of whom had relapsed after autologous stem cell transplantation. Here immunoSEQ multiplex PCR was the method, and the copy in TCRdb shows in-frame clones only, minus some. This table holds some 38,000 clones, about 82% found once. Source: peripheral blood mononuclear cells (PBMCs), taken at baseline. The receptors were gathered from a human donor with classical Hodgkin lymphoma.

In this sample, this clone turned up many times. The chain is built from TRBV7-9 and TRBJ1-5, with D possibly being TRBD1 (6 bases). The CDR3 extends over 15 amino acids. The germline V and J ends were trimmed by 3 bases and 5 bases, with 14 bases remaining between them. From germline, CDR1 is SEHNR and CDR2 FQNEAQ (reference sequence). The CDR3 DNA reads as TGTGCCAGCAGCTTCACATCTTCAGGGGATCAGCCCCAGCATTTT. Its translation: CASSFTSSGDQPQHF.

CDR3 coding DNA: TGTGCCAGTAGTAGGGCGGGGGCGATAGGCAATCAGCCCCAGCATTTT. Translating it yields CASSRAGAIGNQPQHF. The rearrangement joins TRBV19 to TRBJ1-5, with D perhaps matching TRBD1 (6 bases). CDR3 size: 16 residues. The V gene's germline CDR1 is LNHDA and CDR2 SQIVND (reference sequence). V shed 4 bases and J shed 2 bases, with 15 bases lying between them.

This chain joins TRBV7-6 and TRBJ1-1; D remains unclear. Germline CDR1 reads SGHVS; CDR2 reads FNYEAQ. The CDR3 totals 15 residues. Trimming shortened V by 4 bases and J by 1 base, and 13 bases separated the two germline ends. In nucleotides, the CDR3 is TGTGCCAGCAGCTCCTGGGGAGGTCGGAACACTGAAGCTTTCTTT. It is translated as CASSSWGGRNTEAFF.

This sequence joins TRBV6-5 and TRBJ1-2; D is unclear. The CDR3 is 14 residues long. From germline, CDR1 is MNHEY and CDR2 SVGAGI. Trimming pared 4 bases from V and 5 bases from J, leaving 14 bases between. This CDR3 reads CASSSIPRWYGYTF. Here the CDR3 DNA reads TGTGCCAGCAGTTCGATCCCGAGATGGTATGGCTACACCTTC.

The chain links TRBV4-1 to TRBJ2-5; D remains ambiguous. V was pared by 1 base and J by 2 bases, with 14 bases between. Germline CDR1 and CDR2: MGHRA and YSYEKL. The CDR3 has 16 residues. In DNA form, the CDR3 reads TGCGCCAGCAGCCAAGGACCACGACGGACGCAAGAGACCCAGTACTTC. Its translation: CASSQGPRRTQETQYF.

The chain recombines TRBV30 with TRBJ2-1, with unresolved D. The CDR3 runs to 13 residues. Trimming shortened V by 2 bases and J by 8 bases, and 13 bases separated the two germline ends. Germline CDR1 reads GTSNPN; CDR2 reads SVGIG (reference sequence). Written as DNA, the CDR3 is TGTGCCTGGAGTCTTGGGCGCTATGATGAGCAGTTCTTC. It translates to CAWSLGRYDEQFF.

This clone was counted only a few times. The chain couples TRBV6-1 to TRBJ2-3; D unresolved. V dropped 6 bases and J dropped 1 base, with 8 bases sitting between them. Germline CDR1 is MNHNS and CDR2 is SASEGT. The length of the CDR3 is 13 residues. CDR3 nucleotide sequence: TGTGCCAGCAGGGCCCAGGGCACAGATACGCAGTATTTT. Encoded protein: CASRAQGTDTQYF.

CDR3 in amino acids: CASSLKGDTTYGYTF. The CDR3 region has the DNA TGTGCCAGCAGCTTAAAAGGGGATACCACCTATGGCTACACCTTC. The V and J genes are TRBV11-3 and TRBJ1-2; a possible D gene is TRBD1 (5 bases). V was trimmed by 2 bases and J by 4 bases, leaving 14 bases between them. CDR1 SGHNT and CDR2 YENEEA come from the germline V gene. This CDR3 is built from 15 residues.